The next 5 T cell receptor beta chains were all read from a single sample in a study of cytomegalovirus exposure and HLA in healthy donors (dated by TCRdb to the late 2010s). Libraries were built with the immunoSEQ multiplex PCR assay. For the multiplex PCR, a mixture combining 60 forward primers for TCR Vbeta segments and 13 reverse primers for TCR Jbeta segments was used. TCRdb took this table from immuneACCESS and kept in-frame rearrangements with V and J called. Such tables lack part of the clones; where checked against another copy, unresolved V genes explain under half of the gap, and the rest is unexplained. This sample gives under 150,000 clones in total; roughly four fifths of them show up just once. The ten largest clones capture around 6.4% of the sample. Source material: PBMCs. The source is a woman in her thirties or forties in good health and CMV-seropositive.

The V gene is TRBV19, the J gene TRBJ1-1, with D possibly matching TRBD1 (5 bases). Germline V CDR1 and CDR2: LNHDA, SQIVND (reference sequence). This CDR3 contains 14 residues. V shed 11 bases and J shed 0 bases, with 16 bases lying between them. The CDR3 sequence is CASTTTVLNTEAFF. CDR3 coding DNA: TGTGCCTCGACGACGACAGTGCTGAACACTGAAGCTTTCTTT.

V is TRBV27 and J is TRBJ2-3, with 7 bases matching TRBD1. Germline loops: CDR1 MNHEY, CDR2 SMNVEV (reference sequence). The CDR3 is 15 amino acids. Trimming removed 10 bases from V and 0 bases from J; junction bases left unmatched: 10. In nucleotides, the CDR3 is TGTGCCACATCCAGGGACAGACCTAGCACAGATACGCAGTATTTT. As protein: CATSRDRPSTDTQYF.

This clone showed up many times. The rearrangement joins TRBV5-1 to TRBJ1-4, with 8 bases lining up with TRBD1. CDR3 length: 19 residues. Germline trimming cut 1 base from V and 7 bases from J; bases unmatched to any gene: 18. Germline loops: CDR1 SGHRS, CDR2 YFSETQ. The CDR3 DNA reads TGCGCCAGCAGCTTGACCGGGACAGGTCCAACGTTGGGTGGTGAAAAACTGTTTTTT. This encodes CASSLTGTGPTLGGEKLFF.

This clone was detected once. The genes are TRBV4-3 and TRBJ2-5, with 11 bases fitting TRBD2. The J call is uncertain, as TRBJ2-7 better fits the DNA end. CDR3 length: 13 residues. CDR1 is LGHNA, CDR2 YSLEER, per germline. CDR3 sequence reads: CASSPLAGDEQYF. CDR3 bases: TGCGCCAGCAGCCCACTAGCGGGAGACGAGCAGTACTTC.

This rearrangement joins TRBV2 to TRBJ2-3; D may be TRBD2 (7 bases). The germline CDR1 and CDR2 sequences are SNHLY and FYNNEI. Trimming took off 5 bases at V and 2 bases at J, with 14 bases between the two ends. The CDR3 has 15 amino acids. The CDR3 DNA reads TGTGCCAGCAGTTGGTGGGGGGGCGTCACAGATACGCAGTATTTT. This sequence encodes CASSWWGGVTDTQYF. Looking up the rest from reference TRBV2 and TRBJ2-3 gives the full variable domain: EPEVTQTPSHQVTQMGQEVILRCVPISNHLYFYWYRQILGQKVEFLVSFYNNEISEKSEIFDDQFSVERPDGSNFTLKIRSTKLEDSAMYFCASSWWGGVTDTQYFGPGTRLTVL.